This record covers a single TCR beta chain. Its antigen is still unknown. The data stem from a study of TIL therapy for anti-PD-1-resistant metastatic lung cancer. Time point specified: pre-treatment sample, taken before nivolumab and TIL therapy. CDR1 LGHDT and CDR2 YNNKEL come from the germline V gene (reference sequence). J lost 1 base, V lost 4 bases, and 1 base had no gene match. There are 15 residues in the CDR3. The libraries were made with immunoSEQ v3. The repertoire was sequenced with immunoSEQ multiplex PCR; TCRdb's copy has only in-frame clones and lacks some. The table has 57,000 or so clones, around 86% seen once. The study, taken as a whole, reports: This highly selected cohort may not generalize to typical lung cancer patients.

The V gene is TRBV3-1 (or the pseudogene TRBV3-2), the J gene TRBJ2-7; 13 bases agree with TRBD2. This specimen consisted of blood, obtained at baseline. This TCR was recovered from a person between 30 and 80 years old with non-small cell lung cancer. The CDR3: CASSRTSGGSYEQYF. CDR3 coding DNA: TGTGCCAGCAGCCGGACTAGCGGGGGTTCCTACGAGCAGTACTTC.